One T cell receptor (beta chain) is described in this entry. No antigen is known for it. This record comes from a study of shared clonotypes between healthy human individuals. Study-level results: Donor clonotype sharing was expected to depend on sequencing depth. Sharing across four donors was seen in around 5.1% of naive CD4 clonotypes. Generation of non-shared clonotypes was less probable than generation of clonotypes shared by all four donors.

TCRdb's table, derived via immunoSEQ multiplex PCR, lists solely in-frame clones and lacks some. The sample has approximately 1.5 million clones; approximately 98.5% are singletons. The specimen was naive CD4+ T cells sorted from blood. Subset specified: CD45RA+ positively selected. This TCR came from a man aged 25 to 40 in good health.

CDR3 nucleotide sequence: TGTGCCAGGGGGGAGGGACCGAACACTGAAGCTTTCTTT. It codes for CARGEGPNTEAFF. The chain joins TRBV10-3 to TRBJ1-1, with D tentatively TRBD1 (5 bases). The V and J ends lost 10 bases and 1 base respectively, with 13 bases between them. Per the germline V gene, CDR1 is ENHRY and CDR2 is SYGVKD. CDR3 length: 13 residues.